The T cell receptor beta chain under discussion was sequenced for a study of T cells in Graves' hyperthyroidism and ophthalmopathy. V gave up 1 base and J gave up 4 bases, with 10 bases separating them. Per germline, CDR1 SEHNR and CDR2 FQNEAQ (reference sequence). CDR3 length: 15 residues. The CDR3 regions of TCR beta were amplified from RNA transcripts. HTBI primers were the set used in a first-round RT-PCR of the TCR CDR3. Using its own MiXCR run on the multiplex PCR reads, TCRdb lists one record per CDR3 protein. The data hold about 840,000 distinct CDR3 sequences, with approximately 40% observed a single time.

The chain links TRBV7-9 to TRBJ2-2, with a weak D call TRBD2 (6 bases). This clonotype was sampled from a man between 18 and 29 years old with Graves' hyperthyroidism. The specimen sequenced was blood. Here the CDR3 DNA reads TGTGCCAGCAGCTTAGATCTGCGGGGCACCGGGGAGCTGTTTTTT. Protein product: CASSLDLRGTGELFF.